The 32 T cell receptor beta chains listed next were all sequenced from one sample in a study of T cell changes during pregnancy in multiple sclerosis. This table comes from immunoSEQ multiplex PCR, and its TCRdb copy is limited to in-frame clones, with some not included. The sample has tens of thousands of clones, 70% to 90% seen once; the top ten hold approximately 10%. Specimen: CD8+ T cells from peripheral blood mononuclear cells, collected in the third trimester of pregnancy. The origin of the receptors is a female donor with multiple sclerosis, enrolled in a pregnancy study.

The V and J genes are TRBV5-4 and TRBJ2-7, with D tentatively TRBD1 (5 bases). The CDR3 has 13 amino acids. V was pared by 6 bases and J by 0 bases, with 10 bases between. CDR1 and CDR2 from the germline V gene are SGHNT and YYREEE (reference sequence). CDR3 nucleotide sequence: TGTGCCAGCAATTTTCAGGGCTCCTACGAGCAGTACTTC. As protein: CASNFQGSYEQYF.

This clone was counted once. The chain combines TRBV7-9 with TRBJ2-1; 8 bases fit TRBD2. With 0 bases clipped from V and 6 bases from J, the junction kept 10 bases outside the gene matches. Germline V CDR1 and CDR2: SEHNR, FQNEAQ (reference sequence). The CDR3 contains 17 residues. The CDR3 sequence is CASSLAPVGRAGNEQFF. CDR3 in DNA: TGTGCCAGCAGCTTAGCCCCAGTCGGGAGGGCGGGCAATGAGCAGTTCTTC.

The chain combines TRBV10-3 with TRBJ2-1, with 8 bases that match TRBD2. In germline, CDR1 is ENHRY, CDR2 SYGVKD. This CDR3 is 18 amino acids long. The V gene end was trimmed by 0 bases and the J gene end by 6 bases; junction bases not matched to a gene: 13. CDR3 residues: CAISESTSGATPFNEQFF. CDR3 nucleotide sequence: TGTGCCATCAGTGAGTCTACTAGCGGAGCCACCCCTTTCAATGAGCAGTTCTTC.

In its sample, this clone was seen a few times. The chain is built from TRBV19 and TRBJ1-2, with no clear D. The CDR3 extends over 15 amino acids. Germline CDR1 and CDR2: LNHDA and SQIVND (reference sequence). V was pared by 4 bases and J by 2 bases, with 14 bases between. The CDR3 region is CASSTTERPNYGYTF. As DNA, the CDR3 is TGTGCCAGTAGTACAACCGAGCGTCCCAACTATGGCTACACCTTC.

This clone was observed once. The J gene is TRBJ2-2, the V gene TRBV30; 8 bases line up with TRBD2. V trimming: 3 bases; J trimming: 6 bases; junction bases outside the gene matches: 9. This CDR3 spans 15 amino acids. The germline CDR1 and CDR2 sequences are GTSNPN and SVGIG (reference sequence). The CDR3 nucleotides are TGTGCCTGGAGCGGGGCGGGAGGTTCCCCCGGGGAGCTGTTTTTT. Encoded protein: CAWSGAGGSPGELFF.

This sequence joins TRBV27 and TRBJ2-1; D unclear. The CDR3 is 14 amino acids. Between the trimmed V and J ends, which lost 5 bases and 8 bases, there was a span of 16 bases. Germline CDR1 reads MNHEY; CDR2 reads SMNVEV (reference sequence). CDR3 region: CASSPGARDDEQFF. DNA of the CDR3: TGTGCCAGCAGTCCGGGTGCGAGAGACGATGAGCAGTTCTTC.

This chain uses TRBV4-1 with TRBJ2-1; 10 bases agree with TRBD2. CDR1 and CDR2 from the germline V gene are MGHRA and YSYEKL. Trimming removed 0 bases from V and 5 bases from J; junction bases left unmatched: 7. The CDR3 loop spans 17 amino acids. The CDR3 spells CASSQDGSSGGNNEQFF. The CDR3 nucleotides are TGCGCCAGCAGCCAAGATGGGTCTAGCGGGGGTAACAATGAGCAGTTCTTC.

CDR3 region: CASTPGWATLAKNIQYF. CDR3 bases: TGTGCCAGTACCCCGGGGTGGGCTACACTAGCCAAAAACATTCAGTACTTC. The chain joins TRBV19 to TRBJ2-4, with TRBD2 as a possible D gene (5 bases). The germline V gene encodes CDR1 LNHDA and CDR2 SQIVND (reference sequence). The V and J ends lost 7 bases and 0 bases respectively, with 19 bases between them. The CDR3 length is 17 residues.

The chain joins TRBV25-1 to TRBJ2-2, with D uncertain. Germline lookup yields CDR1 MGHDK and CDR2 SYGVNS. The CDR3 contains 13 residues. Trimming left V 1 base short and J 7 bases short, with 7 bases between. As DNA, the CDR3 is TGTGCCAGCAGTGAATCTCTTTACGGGGAGCTGTTTTTT. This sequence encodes CASSESLYGELFF.

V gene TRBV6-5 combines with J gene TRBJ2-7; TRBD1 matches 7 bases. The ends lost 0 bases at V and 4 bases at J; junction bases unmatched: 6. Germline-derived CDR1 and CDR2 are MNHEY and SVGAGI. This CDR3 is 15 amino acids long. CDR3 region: CASSYSRQGRYEQYF. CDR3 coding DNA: TGTGCCAGCAGTTACTCTCGACAGGGAAGGTACGAGCAGTACTTC.

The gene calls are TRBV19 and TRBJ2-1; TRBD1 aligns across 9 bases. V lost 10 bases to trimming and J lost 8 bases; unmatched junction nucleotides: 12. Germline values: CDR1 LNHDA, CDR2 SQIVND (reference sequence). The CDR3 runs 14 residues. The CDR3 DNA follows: TGTGCCACCCACGTGGGACAGGGTTACGATGAGCAGTTCTTC. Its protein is CATHVGQGYDEQFF.

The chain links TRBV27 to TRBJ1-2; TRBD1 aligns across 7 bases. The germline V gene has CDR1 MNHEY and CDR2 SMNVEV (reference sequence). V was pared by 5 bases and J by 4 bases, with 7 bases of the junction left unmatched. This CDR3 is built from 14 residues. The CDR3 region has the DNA TGTGCCAGCAGTCTTAACCGGGACAGCTATGGCTACACCTTC. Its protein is CASSLNRDSYGYTF.

The CDR3 sequence: CASGDREVDTQYF. CDR3 coding DNA: TGTGCCAGCGGGGACAGGGAGGTGGATACGCAGTATTTT. J is TRBJ2-3 and V is TRBV11-3; 9 bases match TRBD1. Germline V CDR1 and CDR2: SGHNT, YENEEA. Losses at the gene ends were 8 bases for V and 6 bases for J; bases not matched to a gene: 6. The CDR3 sequence is 13 residues long.

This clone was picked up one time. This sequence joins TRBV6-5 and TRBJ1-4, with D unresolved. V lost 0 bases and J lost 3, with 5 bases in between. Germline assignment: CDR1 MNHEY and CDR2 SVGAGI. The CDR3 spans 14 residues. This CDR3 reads CASSYSRSNEKLFF. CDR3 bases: TGTGCCAGCAGTTACTCGAGGTCTAATGAAAAACTGTTTTTT.

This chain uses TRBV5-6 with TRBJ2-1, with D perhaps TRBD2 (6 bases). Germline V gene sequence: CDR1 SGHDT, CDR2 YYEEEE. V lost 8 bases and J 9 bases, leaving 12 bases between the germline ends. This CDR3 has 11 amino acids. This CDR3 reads CASDGSGEQFF. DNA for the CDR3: TGTGCCAGTGACGGGAGCGGTGAGCAGTTCTTC.

CDR3 sequence (DNA): TGTGCCAGCAGCCCTAGCGGGGGGCCCGAGACCCAGTACTTC. Protein: CASSPSGGPETQYF. The J gene is TRBJ2-5, the V gene TRBV11-2; 11 bases agree with TRBD2. Losses at the gene ends were 5 bases for V and 5 bases for J; bases not matched to a gene: 4. This CDR3 spans 14 amino acids. The germline gives CDR1 SGHAT, CDR2 FQNNGV.

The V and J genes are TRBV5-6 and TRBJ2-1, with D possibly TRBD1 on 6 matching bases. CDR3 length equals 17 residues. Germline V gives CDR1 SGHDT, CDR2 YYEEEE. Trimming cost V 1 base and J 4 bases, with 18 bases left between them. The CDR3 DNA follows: TGTGCCAGCAGCTTGACAGGGACACTATTAATGTACAATGAGCAGTTCTTC. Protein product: CASSLTGTLLMYNEQFF.

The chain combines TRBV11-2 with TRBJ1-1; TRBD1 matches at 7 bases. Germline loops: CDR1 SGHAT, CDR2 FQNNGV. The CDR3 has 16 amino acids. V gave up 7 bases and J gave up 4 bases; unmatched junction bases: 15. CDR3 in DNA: TGTGCCAGCACCACTCCCCTTACGGCAGGGGGCACTGAAGCTTTCTTT. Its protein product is CASTTPLTAGGTEAFF.

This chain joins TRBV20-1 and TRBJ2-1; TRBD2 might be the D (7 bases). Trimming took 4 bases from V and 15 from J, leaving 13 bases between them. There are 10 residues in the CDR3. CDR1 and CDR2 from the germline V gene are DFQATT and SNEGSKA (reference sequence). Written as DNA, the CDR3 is TGCAGTGCTAAAGGGGGGGAGTGGTTCTTC. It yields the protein CSAKGGEWFF.

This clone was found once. CDR3 DNA: TGTGCCAGCAGCCCACTATCCAGGGGGCTCTCCTACGAGCAGTACTTC. Its translation is CASSPLSRGLSYEQYF. The V and J genes are TRBV7-6 and TRBJ2-7, with TRBD1 matching 8 bases. Germline lookup yields CDR1 SGHVS and CDR2 FNYEAQ. V was pared by 5 bases and J by 0 bases, with 9 bases of the junction left unmatched. The CDR3 spans 16 residues.

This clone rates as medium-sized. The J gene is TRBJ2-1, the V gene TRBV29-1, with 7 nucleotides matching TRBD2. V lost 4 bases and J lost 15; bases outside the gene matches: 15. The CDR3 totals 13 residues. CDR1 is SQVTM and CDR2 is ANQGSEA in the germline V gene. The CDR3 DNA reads TGCAGCGTTGTGGGAGGGCGACAATTCTACGTGTTCTTC. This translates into CSVVGGRQFYVFF.

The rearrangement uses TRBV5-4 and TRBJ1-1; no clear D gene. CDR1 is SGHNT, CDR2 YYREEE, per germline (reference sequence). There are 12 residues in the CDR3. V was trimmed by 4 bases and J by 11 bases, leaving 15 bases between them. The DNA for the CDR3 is TGTGCCAGCAGCACAGACGCTTTCGGCGCTTTCTTT. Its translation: CASSTDAFGAFF.

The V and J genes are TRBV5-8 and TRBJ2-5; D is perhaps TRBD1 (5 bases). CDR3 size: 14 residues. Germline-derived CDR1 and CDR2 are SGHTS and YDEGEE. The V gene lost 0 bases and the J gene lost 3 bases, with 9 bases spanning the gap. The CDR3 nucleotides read TGTGCCAGCAGCTTGGAACAGGCGAAAGAGACCCAGTACTTC. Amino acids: CASSLEQAKETQYF.

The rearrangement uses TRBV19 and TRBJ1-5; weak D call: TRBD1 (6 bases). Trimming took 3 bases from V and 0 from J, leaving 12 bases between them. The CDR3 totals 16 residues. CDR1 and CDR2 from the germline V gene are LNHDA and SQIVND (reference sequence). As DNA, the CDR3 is TGTGCCAGTAGTATCGGCCGGGACACTAGCAATCAGCCCCAGCATTTT. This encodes CASSIGRDTSNQPQHF.

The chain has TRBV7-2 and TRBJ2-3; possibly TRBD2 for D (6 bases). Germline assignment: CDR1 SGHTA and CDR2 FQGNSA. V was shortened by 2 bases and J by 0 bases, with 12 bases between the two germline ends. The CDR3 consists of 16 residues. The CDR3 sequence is CASSLTSRGSTDTQYF. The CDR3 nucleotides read TGTGCCAGCAGCTTAACCTCCCGGGGGAGCACAGATACGCAGTATTTT.

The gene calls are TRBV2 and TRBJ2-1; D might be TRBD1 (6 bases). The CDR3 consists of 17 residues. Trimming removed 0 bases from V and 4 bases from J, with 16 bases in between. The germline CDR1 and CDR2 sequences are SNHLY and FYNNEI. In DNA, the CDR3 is TGTGCCAGCAGTGAAGCTCCCCGGGACACGACGTACAATGAGCAGTTCTTC. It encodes CASSEAPRDTTYNEQFF. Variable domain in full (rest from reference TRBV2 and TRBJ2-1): EPEVTQTPSHQVTQMGQEVILRCVPISNHLYFYWYRQILGQKVEFLVSFYNNEISEKSEIFDDQFSVERPDGSNFTLKIRSTKLEDSAMYFCASSEAPRDTTYNEQFFGPGTRLTVL.

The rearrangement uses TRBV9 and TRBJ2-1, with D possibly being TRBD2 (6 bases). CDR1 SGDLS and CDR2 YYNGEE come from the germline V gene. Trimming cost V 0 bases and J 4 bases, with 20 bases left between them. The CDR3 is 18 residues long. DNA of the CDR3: TGTGCCAGCAGCGTAGGGGACTCCTGGGATTTCCAGTACAATGAGCAGTTCTTC. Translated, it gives CASSVGDSWDFQYNEQFF.

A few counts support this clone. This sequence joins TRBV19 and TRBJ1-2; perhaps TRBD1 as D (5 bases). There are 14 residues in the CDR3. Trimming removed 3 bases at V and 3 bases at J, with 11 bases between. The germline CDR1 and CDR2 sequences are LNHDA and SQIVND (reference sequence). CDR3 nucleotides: TGTGCCAGTAGTATTACTGGGGCTGACTATGGCTACACCTTC. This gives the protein CASSITGADYGYTF.

CDR3 in DNA: TGCAGCGCAGGGACAGGGGGCGAGGCTTTCTTT. Translation: CSAGTGGEAFF. The J gene is TRBJ1-1, the V gene TRBV29-1, with TRBD1 matching over 12 bases. This CDR3 comprises 11 residues. V was pared by 7 bases and J by 11 bases, with 5 bases of the junction left unmatched. CDR1 and CDR2 from the germline V gene are SQVTM and ANQGSEA.

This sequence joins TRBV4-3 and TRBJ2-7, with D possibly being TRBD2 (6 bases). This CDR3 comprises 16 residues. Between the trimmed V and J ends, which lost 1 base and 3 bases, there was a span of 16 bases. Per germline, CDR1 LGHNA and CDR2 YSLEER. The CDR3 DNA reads TGCGCCAGCAGCCAAGGATTTTTGGACGGGGGCTACGAGCAGTACTTC. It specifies CASSQGFLDGGYEQYF.

In nucleotides, the CDR3 is TGTGCCAGCAGCTTCATAGCGAGCACAGATACGCAGTATTTT. Protein: CASSFIASTDTQYF. The chain uses TRBV7-9 and TRBJ2-3, with a possible D match to TRBD2 (5 bases). V gave up 3 bases and J gave up 0 bases, with 7 bases separating them. The germline V gene encodes CDR1 SEHNR and CDR2 FQNEAQ (reference sequence). This CDR3 contains 14 residues.

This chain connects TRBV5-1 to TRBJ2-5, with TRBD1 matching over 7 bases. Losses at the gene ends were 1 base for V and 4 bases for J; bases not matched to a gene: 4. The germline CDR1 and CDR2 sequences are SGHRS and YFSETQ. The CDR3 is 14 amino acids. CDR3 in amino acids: CASSLLTGRETQYF. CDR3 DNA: TGCGCCAGCAGCTTGCTGACAGGGAGAGAGACCCAGTACTTC.